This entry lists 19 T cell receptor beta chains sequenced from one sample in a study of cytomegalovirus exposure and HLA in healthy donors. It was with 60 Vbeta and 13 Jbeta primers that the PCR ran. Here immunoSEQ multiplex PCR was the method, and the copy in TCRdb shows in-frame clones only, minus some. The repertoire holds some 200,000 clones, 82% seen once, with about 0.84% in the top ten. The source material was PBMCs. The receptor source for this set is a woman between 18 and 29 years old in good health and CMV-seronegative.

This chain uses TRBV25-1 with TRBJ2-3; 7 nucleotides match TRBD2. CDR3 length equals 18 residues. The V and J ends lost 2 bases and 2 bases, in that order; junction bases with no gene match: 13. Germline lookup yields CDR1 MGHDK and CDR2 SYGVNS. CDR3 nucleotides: TGTGCCAGCAGTGAAAGCAATCGGGCTAGCGGAAACACAGATACGCAGTATTTT. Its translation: CASSESNRASGNTDTQYF.

CDR3 loop: CASSSTGPVGTDTQYF. CDR3 bases: TGTGCCAGCAGTAGCACAGGCCCGGTCGGCACAGATACGCAGTATTTT. V usage is TRBV25-1 and J usage is TRBJ2-3; D is possibly TRBD1 (5 bases). CDR3 length: 16 amino acids. The V end lost 5 bases, the J end lost 1 base, and 16 bases lay between the germline ends. CDR1 is MGHDK, CDR2 SYGVNS, per germline. Full variable domain (outside the CDR3, taken from reference TRBV25-1 and TRBJ2-3): EADIYQTPRYLVIGTGKKITLECSQTMGHDKMYWYQQDPGMELHLIHYSYGVNSTEKGDLSSESTVSRIRTEHFPLTLESARPSHTSQYLCASSSTGPVGTDTQYFGPGTRLTVL.

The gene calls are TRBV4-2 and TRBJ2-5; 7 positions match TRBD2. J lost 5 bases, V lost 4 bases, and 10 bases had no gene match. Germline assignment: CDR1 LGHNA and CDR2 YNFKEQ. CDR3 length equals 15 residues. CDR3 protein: CASSPALAGAETQYF. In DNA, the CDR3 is TGTGCCAGCAGCCCAGCCCTGGCGGGAGCGGAGACCCAGTACTTC.

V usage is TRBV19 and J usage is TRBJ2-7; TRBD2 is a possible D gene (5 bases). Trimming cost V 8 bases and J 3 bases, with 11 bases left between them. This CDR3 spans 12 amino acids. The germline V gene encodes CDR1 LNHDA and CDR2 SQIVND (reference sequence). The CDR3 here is CASGAGLYEQYF. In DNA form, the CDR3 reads TGTGCCAGTGGAGCTGGACTCTACGAGCAGTACTTC.

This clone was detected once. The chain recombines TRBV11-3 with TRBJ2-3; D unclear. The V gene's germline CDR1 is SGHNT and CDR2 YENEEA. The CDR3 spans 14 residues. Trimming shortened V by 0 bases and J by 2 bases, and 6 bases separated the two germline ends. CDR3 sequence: CASSLDSVTDTQYF. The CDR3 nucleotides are TGTGCCAGCAGCTTAGACTCGGTCACAGATACGCAGTATTTT.

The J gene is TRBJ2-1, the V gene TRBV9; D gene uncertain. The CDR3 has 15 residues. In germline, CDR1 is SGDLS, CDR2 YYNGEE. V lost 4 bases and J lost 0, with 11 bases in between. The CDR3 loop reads CASSPLESSYNEQFF. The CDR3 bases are TGTGCCAGCAGCCCCCTCGAGAGCTCCTACAATGAGCAGTTCTTC.

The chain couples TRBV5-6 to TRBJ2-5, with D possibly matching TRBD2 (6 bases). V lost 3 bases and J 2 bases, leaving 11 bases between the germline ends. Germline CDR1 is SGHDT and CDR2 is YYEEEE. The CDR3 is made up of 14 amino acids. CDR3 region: CASSWPGLQETQYF. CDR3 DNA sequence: TGTGCCAGCAGCTGGCCGGGACTTCAAGAGACCCAGTACTTC.

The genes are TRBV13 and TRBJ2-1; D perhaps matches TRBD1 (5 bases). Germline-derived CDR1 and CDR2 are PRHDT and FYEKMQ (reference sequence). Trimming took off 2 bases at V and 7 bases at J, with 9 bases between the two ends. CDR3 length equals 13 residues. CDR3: CASSLPRQNEQFF. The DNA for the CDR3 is TGTGCCAGCAGCTTACCCCGACAGAATGAGCAGTTCTTC.

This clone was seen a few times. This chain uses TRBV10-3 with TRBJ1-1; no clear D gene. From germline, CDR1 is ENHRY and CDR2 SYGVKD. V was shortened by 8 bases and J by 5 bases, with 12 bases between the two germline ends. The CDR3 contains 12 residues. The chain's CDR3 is CAIAGSRTEAFF. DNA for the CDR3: TGTGCCATCGCGGGCTCCAGGACTGAAGCTTTCTTT.

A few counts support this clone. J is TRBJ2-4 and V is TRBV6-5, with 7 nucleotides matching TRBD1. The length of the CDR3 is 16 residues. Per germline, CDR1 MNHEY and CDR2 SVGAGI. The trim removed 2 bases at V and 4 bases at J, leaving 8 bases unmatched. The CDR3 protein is CASSYRITGAKNIQYF. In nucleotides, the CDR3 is TGTGCCAGCAGTTACCGGATCACAGGGGCAAAAAACATTCAGTACTTC.

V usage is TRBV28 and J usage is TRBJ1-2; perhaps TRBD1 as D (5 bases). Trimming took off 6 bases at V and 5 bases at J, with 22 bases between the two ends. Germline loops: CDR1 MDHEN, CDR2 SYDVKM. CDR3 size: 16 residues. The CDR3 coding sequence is TGTGCCAGCAGCGGGGGGACGGCAGGGTGGTATTATGGCTACACCTTC. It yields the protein CASSGGTAGWYYGYTF.

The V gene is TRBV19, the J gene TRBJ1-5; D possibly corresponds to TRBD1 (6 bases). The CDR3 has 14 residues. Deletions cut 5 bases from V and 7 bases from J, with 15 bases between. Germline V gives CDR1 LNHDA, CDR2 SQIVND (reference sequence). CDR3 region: CASSLHREEQPQHF. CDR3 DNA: TGTGCCAGTAGTCTTCACAGGGAAGAACAGCCCCAGCATTTT. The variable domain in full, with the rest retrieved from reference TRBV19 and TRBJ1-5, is DGGITQSPKYLFRKEGQNVTLSCEQNLNHDAMYWYRQDPGQGLRLIYYSQIVNDFQKGDIAEGYSVSREKKESFPLTVTSAQKNPTAFYLCASSLHREEQPQHFGDGTRLSIL.

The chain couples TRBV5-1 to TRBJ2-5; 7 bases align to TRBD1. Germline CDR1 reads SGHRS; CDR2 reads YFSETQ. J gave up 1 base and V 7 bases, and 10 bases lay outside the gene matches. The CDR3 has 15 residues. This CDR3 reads CASGTGRTGQETQYF. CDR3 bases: TGCGCCAGCGGAACGGGACGGACAGGCCAAGAGACCCAGTACTTC.

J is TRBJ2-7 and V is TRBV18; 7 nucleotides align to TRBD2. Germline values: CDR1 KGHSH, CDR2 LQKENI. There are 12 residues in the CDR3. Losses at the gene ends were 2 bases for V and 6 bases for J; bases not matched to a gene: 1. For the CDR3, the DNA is TGTGCCAGCTCACCAGGGGAGGGCGAGCAGTACTTC. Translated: CASSPGEGEQYF.

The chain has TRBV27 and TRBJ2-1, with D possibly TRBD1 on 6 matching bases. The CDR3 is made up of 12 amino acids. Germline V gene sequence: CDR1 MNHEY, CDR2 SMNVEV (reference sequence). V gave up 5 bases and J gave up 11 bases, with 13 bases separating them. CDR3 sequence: CASSPWGLQQFF. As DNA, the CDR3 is TGTGCCAGCAGTCCGTGGGGGCTCCAGCAGTTCTTC.

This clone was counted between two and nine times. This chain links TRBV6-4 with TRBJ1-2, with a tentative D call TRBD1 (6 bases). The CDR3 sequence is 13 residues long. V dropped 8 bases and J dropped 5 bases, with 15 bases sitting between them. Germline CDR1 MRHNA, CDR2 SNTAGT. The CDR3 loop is CASGRAGAYGYTF. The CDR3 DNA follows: TGTGCCAGCGGAAGGGCGGGGGCTTATGGCTACACCTTC.

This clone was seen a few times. The CDR3 sequence is CASTGGGLNTEAFF. CDR3 nucleotide sequence: TGTGCCAGCACCGGAGGCGGGCTCAACACTGAAGCTTTCTTT. This chain uses TRBV13 with TRBJ1-1; no definite D call. The germline gives CDR1 PRHDT, CDR2 FYEKMQ (reference sequence). Deletions cut 7 bases from V and 2 bases from J, with 14 bases between. The CDR3 consists of 14 residues. The full variable domain, its missing parts supplied by reference TRBV13 and TRBJ1-1, is AAGVIQSPRHLIKEKRETATLKCYPIPRHDTVYWYQQGPGQDPQFLISFYEKMQSDKGSIPDRFSAQQFSDYHSELNMSSLELGDSALYFCASTGGGLNTEAFFGQGTRLTVV.

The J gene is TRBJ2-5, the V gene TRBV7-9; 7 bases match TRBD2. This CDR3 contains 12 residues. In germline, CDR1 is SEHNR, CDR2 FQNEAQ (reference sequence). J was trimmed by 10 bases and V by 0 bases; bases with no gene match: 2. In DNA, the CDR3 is TGTGCCAGCAGCTTAGCGTGGGAGGGCCAGTACTTC. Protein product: CASSLAWEGQYF.

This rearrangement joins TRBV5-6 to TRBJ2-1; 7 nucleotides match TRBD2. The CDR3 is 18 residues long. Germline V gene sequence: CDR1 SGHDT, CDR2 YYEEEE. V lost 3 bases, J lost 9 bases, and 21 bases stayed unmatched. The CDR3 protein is CASSSFGLVREGPPEQFF. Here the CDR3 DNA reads TGTGCCAGCAGCTCTTTTGGATTGGTGAGGGAGGGCCCCCCTGAGCAGTTCTTC.